This TCR beta chain was sequenced for a study of human T cells and chemical hapten exposure. Time point of the sample: patch test 1, 2 weeks after DPC sensitization. Documented treatment: therapeutic diphenylcyclopropenone sensitization with weekly scalp DPC. MiXCR, applied by TCRdb to the RACE reads, yields one record per CDR3 protein. The profile shows over 65,000 distinct CDR3 sequences, roughly 10% of them singletons. This clonotype came up a few times. The antigen remains undetermined. Study-level points and caveats: Patch test score tracked positively with PT1 expanded TCR counts.

Sequenced material: whole blood, taken in connection with sensitization to the hapten diphenylcyclopropenone (DPC). The sequence was collected from a woman in her forties or fifties with alopecia areata. Some clones in this sample may be carry-over from other donors' samples.

The CDR3 bases are TGTGCCAGCAGCTTAGAACGACGGACGAACACTGAAGCTTTCTTT. Translating it yields CASSLERRTNTEAFF. V and J are TRBV7-9 and TRBJ1-1, with D uncertain. Germline values: CDR1 SEHNR, CDR2 FQNEAQ (reference sequence). Trimming shortened V by 1 base and J by 1 base, and 10 bases separated the two germline ends. The CDR3 sequence is 15 residues long.